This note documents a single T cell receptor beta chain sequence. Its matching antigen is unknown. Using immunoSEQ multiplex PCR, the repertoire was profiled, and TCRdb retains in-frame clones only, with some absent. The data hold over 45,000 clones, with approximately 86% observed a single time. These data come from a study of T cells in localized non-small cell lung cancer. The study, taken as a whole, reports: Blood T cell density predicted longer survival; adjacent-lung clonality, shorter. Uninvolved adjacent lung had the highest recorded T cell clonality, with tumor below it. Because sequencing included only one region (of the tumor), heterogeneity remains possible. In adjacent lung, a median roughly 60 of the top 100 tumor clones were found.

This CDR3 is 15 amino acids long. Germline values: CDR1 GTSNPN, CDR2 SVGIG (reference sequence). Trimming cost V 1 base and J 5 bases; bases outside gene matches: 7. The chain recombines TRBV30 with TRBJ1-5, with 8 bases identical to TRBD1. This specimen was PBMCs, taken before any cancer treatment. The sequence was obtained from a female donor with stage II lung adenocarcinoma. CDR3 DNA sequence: TGTGCCTGGAGTGCTGGACAGGGTTACGATCAGCCCCAGCATTTT. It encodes CAWSAGQGYDQPQHF.